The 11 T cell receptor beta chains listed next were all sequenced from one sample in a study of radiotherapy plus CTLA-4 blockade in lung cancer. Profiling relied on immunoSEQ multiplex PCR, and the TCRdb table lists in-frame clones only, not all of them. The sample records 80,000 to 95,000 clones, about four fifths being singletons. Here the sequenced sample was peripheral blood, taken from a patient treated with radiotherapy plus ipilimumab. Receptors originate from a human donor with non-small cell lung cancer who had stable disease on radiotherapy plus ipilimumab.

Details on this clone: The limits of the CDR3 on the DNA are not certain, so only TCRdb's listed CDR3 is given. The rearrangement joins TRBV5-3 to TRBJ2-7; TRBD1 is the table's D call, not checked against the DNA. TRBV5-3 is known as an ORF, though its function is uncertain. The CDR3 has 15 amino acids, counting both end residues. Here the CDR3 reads CARSFGPGKPYEQYF.

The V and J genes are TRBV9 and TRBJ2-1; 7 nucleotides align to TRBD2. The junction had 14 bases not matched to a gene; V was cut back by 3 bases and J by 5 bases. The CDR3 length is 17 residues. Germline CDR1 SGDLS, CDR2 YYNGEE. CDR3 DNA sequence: TGTGCCAGCAGCGAGACCGGGACTACGCGGATGAACAATGAGCAGTTCTTC. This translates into CASSETGTTRMNNEQFF.

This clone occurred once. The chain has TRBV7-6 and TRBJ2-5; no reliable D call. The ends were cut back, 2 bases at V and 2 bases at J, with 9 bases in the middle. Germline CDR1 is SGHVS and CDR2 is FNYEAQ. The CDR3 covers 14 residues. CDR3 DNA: TGTGCCAGCAGCTTAATGCTGGGGCAAGAGACCCAGTACTTC. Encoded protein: CASSLMLGQETQYF.

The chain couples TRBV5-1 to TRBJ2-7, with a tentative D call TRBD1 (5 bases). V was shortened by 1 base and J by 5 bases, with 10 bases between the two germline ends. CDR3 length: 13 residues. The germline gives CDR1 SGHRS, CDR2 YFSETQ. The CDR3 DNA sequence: TGCGCCAGCAGCTTGCAGGGAACCAACGAGCAGTACTTC. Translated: CASSLQGTNEQYF.

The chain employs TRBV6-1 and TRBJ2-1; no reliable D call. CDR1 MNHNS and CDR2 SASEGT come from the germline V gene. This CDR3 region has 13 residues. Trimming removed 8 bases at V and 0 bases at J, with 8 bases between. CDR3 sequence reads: CASQWGSYNEQFF. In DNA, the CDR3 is TGTGCCAGCCAGTGGGGCTCCTACAATGAGCAGTTCTTC.

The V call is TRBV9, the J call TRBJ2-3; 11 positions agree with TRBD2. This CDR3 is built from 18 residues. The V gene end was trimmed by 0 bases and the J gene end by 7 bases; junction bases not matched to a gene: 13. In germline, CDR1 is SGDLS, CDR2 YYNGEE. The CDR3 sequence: CASSVVPASGGSVNTQYF. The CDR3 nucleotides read TGTGCCAGCAGCGTAGTTCCCGCTAGCGGGGGGTCTGTAAATACGCAGTATTTT.

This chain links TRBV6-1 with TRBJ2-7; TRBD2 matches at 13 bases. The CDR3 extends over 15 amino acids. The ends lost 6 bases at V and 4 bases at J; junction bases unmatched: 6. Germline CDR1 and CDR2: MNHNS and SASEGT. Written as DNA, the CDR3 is TGTGCCAGCAGCCCGGGACTAGCGGGGCTTTACGAGCAGTACTTC. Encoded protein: CASSPGLAGLYEQYF.

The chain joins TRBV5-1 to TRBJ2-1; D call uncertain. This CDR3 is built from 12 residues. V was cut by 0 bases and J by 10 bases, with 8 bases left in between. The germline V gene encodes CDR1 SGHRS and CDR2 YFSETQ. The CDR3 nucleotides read TGCGCCAGCAGCTTGGACTTCATAGAGCAGTTCTTC. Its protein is CASSLDFIEQFF.

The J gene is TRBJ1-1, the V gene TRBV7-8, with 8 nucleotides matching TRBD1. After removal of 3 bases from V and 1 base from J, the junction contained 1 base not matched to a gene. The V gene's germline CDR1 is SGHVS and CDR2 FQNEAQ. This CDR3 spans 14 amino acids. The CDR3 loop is CASSLTGENTEAFF. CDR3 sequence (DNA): TGTGCCAGCAGCTTGACAGGGGAGAACACTGAAGCTTTCTTT.

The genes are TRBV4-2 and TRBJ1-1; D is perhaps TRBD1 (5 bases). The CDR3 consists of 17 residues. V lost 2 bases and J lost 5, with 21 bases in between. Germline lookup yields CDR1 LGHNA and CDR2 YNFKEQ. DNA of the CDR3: TGTGCCAGCAGCCAACCAACCCCCCAAGGGACTTCAACTGAAGCTTTCTTT. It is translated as CASSQPTPQGTSTEAFF.

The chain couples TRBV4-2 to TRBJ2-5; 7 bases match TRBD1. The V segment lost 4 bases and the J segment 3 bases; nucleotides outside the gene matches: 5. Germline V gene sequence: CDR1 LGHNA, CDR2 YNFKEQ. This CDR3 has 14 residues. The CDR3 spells CASSPLDRKETQYF. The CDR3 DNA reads TGTGCCAGCAGCCCCCTGGACAGGAAAGAGACCCAGTACTTC.